This entry features one T cell receptor (beta chain) sequence. This specimen includes other DNA sequences encoding the same CDR3. Sequenced by immunoSEQ multiplex PCR; TCRdb stores in-frame clones only, minus some. The table shows 240,000 or so clones, with approximately 85% occurring only once. CDR1 and CDR2 (germline): LNHNV, YYDKDF (reference sequence). The V and J ends lost 9 bases and 1 base respectively, with 10 bases between them. The CDR3 is 13 amino acids. This entry comes from a study of blood T cell repertoires in COVID-19. In the study overall: Samples came from the United States, Italy and Spain, spanning acute and convalescent COVID-19. PBMCs, B-cell-depleted T cells, or T cells were the source of the cDNA or gDNA that made up the material.

Sequencing input: peripheral blood. The J gene is TRBJ1-5, the V gene TRBV15; perhaps TRBD1 as D (5 bases). The receptor's source is an elderly man with acute or convalescent COVID-19. The CDR3 loop reads CATSRGSNQPQHF. The CDR3 DNA reads as TGTGCCACTAGTAGGGGCAGCAATCAGCCCCAGCATTTT.